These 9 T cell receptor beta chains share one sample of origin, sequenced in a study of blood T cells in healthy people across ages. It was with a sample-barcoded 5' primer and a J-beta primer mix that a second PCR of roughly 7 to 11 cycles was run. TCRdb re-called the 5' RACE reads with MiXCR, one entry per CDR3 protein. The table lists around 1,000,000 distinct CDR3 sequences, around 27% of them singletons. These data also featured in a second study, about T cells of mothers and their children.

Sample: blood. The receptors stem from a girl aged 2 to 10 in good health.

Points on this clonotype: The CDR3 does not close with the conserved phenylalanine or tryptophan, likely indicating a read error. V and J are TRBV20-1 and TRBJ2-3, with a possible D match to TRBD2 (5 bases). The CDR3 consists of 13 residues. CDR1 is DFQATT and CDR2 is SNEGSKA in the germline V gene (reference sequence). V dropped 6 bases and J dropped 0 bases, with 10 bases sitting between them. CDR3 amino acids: CSAPGKSTDTQYL. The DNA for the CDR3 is TGCAGTGCGCCGGGGAAGAGCACAGATACGCAGTATCTT.

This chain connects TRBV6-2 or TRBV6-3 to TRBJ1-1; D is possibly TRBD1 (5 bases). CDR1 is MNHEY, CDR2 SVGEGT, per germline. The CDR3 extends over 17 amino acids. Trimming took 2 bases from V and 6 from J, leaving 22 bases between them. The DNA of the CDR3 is TGTGCCAGCAGTTACGCCGGTGGTTCGCAGGGATGGGCTGAAGCTTTCTTT. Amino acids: CASSYAGGSQGWAEAFF.

CDR3 sequence: CASSLVGVKGGTEAFF. CDR3 nucleotides: TGTGCCAGCAGCTTAGTAGGGGTTAAGGGTGGAACTGAAGCTTTCTTT. The chain couples TRBV7-3 to TRBJ1-1; D perhaps matches TRBD1 (5 bases). CDR3 size: 16 residues. V was cut by 2 bases and J by 5 bases, with 18 bases left in between. Germline CDR1 reads SGHTA; CDR2 reads FQGTGA.

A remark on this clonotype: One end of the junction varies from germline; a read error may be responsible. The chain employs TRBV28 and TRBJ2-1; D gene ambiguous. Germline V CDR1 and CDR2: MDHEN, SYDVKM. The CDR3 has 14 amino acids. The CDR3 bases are TGTGCCAGCAGTTTGGACCTTACCTACGATGAGCAGTTCTTC. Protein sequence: CASSLDLTYDEQFF.

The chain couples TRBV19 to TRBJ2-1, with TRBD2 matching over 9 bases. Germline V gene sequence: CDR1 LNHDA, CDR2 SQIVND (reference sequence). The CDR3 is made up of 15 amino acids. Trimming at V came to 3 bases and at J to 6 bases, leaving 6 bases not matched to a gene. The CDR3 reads CASSIGLAGPNEQFF. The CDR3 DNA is TGTGCCAGTAGTATTGGGCTAGCGGGACCCAATGAGCAGTTCTTC.

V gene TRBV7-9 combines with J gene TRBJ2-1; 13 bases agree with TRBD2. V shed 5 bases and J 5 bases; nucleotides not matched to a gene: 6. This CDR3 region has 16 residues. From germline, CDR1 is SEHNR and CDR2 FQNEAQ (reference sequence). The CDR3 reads CASSPGTSGTNNEQFF. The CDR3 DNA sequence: TGTGCCAGCAGCCCAGGGACTAGCGGGACCAACAATGAGCAGTTCTTC.

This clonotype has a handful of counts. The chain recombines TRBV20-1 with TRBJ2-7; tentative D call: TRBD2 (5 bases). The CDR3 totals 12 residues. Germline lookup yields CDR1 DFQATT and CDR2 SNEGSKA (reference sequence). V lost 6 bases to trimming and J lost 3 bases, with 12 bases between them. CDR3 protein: CSATEGGYEQYF. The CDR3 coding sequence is TGCAGTGCGACTGAGGGTGGCTACGAGCAGTACTTC.

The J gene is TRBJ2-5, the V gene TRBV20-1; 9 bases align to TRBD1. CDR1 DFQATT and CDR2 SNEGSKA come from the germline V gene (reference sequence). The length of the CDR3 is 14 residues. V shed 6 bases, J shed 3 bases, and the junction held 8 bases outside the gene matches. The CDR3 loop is CSAVKQGAEETQYF. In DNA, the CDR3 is TGCAGTGCCGTGAAACAGGGGGCGGAAGAGACCCAGTACTTC.

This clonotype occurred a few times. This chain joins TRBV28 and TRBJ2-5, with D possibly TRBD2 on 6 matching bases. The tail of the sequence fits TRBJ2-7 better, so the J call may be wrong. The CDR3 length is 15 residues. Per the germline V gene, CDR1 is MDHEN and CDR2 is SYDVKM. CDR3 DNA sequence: TGTGCCAGCAGTTTATGGGGGGGAGGTGTAAACGAGCAGTACTTC. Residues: CASSLWGGGVNEQYF.